The 9 T cell receptor beta chains below all came from one sample that was sequenced in a study of CD8 T cells in Susac syndrome. RNA in amounts of roughly 0.45 to 1 ug was reverse transcribed with random hexamers. Via MiXCR, TCRdb re-called the immunoSEQ multiplex PCR reads, giving one row per CDR3 protein. The sample carries about 160,000 distinct CDR3 sequences, approximately 94% recorded once. Sequencing input: CD4+ T cells from PBMCs. These receptors were taken from a human donor with multiple sclerosis.

CDR3 region: CASSRGQGALPWYF. The CDR3 region has the DNA TGTGCCAGCTCCCGGGGACAGGGGGCGCTTCCGTGGTACTTC. J is TRBJ2-7 and V is TRBV28, with TRBD1 matching over 12 bases. V trimming: 8 bases; J trimming: 12 bases; junction bases outside the gene matches: 14. The CDR3 length is 14 residues. In germline, CDR1 is MDHEN, CDR2 SYDVKM. The variable domain in full, completed from reference TRBV28 and TRBJ2-7, reads DVKVTQSSRYLVKRTGEKVFLECVQDMDHENMFWYRQDPGLGLRLIYFSYDVKMKEKGDIPEGYSVSREKKERFSLILESASTNQTSMYLCASSRGQGALPWYFGPGTRLTVT.

The chain links TRBV20-1 to TRBJ2-5; D is unclear. This CDR3 comprises 15 residues. Germline V gene sequence: CDR1 DFQATT, CDR2 SNEGSKA (reference sequence). V gave up 3 bases and J gave up 2 bases, with 16 bases separating them. CDR3 sequence: CSASPMGGPQETQYF. CDR3 DNA: TGCAGTGCTAGCCCCATGGGCGGTCCACAAGAGACCCAGTACTTC.

V gene TRBV14 combines with J gene TRBJ2-7; 7 nucleotides line up with TRBD2. V shed 3 bases and J 8 bases; nucleotides not matched to a gene: 10. The CDR3 is 14 residues long. Germline V lookup: CDR1 SGHDN, CDR2 FVKESK. Here the CDR3 DNA reads TGTGCCAGCAGCCAGTGGAGCGGGGACCGAAAGCAGTACTTC. It yields the protein CASSQWSGDRKQYF.

The rearrangement uses TRBV12-3 or TRBV12-4 and TRBJ1-2; no firm D call. Trimming cost V 4 bases and J 0 bases, with 9 bases left between them. This CDR3 contains 14 residues. CDR3 loop: CASSWRVANYGYTF. CDR3 coding DNA: TGTGCCAGCAGTTGGCGAGTAGCTAACTATGGCTACACCTTC.

The V and J genes are TRBV5-1 and TRBJ2-4, with 14 positions matching TRBD2. Germline V gene data show CDR1 as SGHRS and CDR2 as YFSETQ. The CDR3 runs 20 residues. Unmatched junction bases numbered 12, after V lost 4 bases and J lost 0 bases. Written as DNA, the CDR3 is TGCGCCAGCAGCCATAATTCCGGGACTAGCGGGGGATTAGCCAAAAACATTCAGTACTTC. This encodes CASSHNSGTSGGLAKNIQYF.

In DNA, the CDR3 is TGTGCCAGCTCACCAACAACAGGGAGGGCCTATGGCTACACCTTC. Translation: CASSPTTGRAYGYTF. The chain joins TRBV18 to TRBJ1-2, with a possible D match to TRBD1 (6 bases). CDR1 and CDR2 (germline): KGHSH, LQKENI. Trimming left V 2 bases short and J 4 bases short, with 14 bases between. CDR3 length: 15 residues.

The chain employs TRBV6-2 or TRBV6-3 and TRBJ1-1; D is possibly TRBD1 (6 bases). Germline lookup yields CDR1 MNHEY and CDR2 SVGEGT. The length of the CDR3 is 14 residues. With 7 bases removed from V and 0 bases from J, the gap between germline ends came to 12 bases. CDR3 sequence (DNA): TGTGCCAGCAAGCTACAGGGAATGAACACTGAAGCTTTCTTT. Residues: CASKLQGMNTEAFF.

The rearrangement joins TRBV24-1 to TRBJ2-5, with D perhaps being TRBD1 or TRBD2 (5 bases each). The CDR3 runs to 16 residues. The V gene's germline CDR1 is KGHDR and CDR2 SFDVKD. V lost 4 bases, J lost 3 bases, and 17 bases lay in between. CDR3 sequence: CATSDSGRDLEETQYF. The CDR3 DNA reads TGTGCCACCAGTGACTCCGGACGGGACCTCGAAGAGACCCAGTACTTC.

J is TRBJ2-7 and V is TRBV27; 11 nucleotides agree with TRBD2. This CDR3 region has 16 residues. Losses at the gene ends were 5 bases for V and 5 bases for J; bases not matched to a gene: 11. The germline V gene encodes CDR1 MNHEY and CDR2 SMNVEV (reference sequence). The chain's CDR3 is CASSPLTSGSGNEQYF. The DNA for the CDR3 is TGTGCCAGCAGTCCCCTAACTAGCGGGAGTGGGAACGAGCAGTACTTC.